Shown below are 22 T cell receptor beta chains from a single sample sequenced in a study of blood T cell repertoires in COVID-19. TCRdb's copy holds only in-frame clones and misses some; the assay was immunoSEQ multiplex PCR. Of roughly 380,000 clones detected, over 65% appear once; the ten largest clones hold 1.1%. Sequencing was carried out using peripheral blood. These receptors came from a human donor with acute or convalescent COVID-19. The donor label of this sample is uncertain.

The V call is TRBV30, the J call TRBJ2-5; D remains ambiguous. The V end lost 2 bases, the J end lost 4 bases, and 8 bases lay between the germline ends. CDR3 length: 12 residues. CDR1 GTSNPN and CDR2 SVGIG come from the germline V gene (reference sequence). The CDR3 coding sequence is TGTGCCTGGAGTCACCCAGGAGAGACCCAGTACTTC. It specifies CAWSHPGETQYF.

This clone is a singleton in its sample. This chain uses TRBV9 with TRBJ1-2; 7 bases fit TRBD1. V trimming: 0 bases; J trimming: 0 bases; junction bases outside the gene matches: 5. The germline V gene encodes CDR1 SGDLS and CDR2 YYNGEE. CDR3 length: 16 amino acids. The CDR3 region is CASSVGGGTANYGYTF. The DNA of the CDR3 is TGTGCCAGCAGCGTAGGGGGCGGGACAGCTAACTATGGCTACACCTTC.

The chain is built from TRBV18 and TRBJ1-3; 7 positions agree with TRBD1. The CDR3 is 21 residues long. CDR1 is KGHSH and CDR2 is LQKENI in the germline V gene. J was trimmed by 2 bases and V by 3 bases; bases with no gene match: 22. DNA for the CDR3: TGTGCCAGCTCACCCCCGGATCTGGAACAGGGGCTGTGGATAGCTGGAAACACCATATATTTT. Its protein is CASSPPDLEQGLWIAGNTIYF.

This clone was observed a few times. The genes are TRBV27 and TRBJ1-5; no definite D call. Germline V gene lookup returns CDR1 MNHEY and CDR2 SMNVEV (reference sequence). The CDR3 is 16 amino acids. V was cut by 4 bases and J by 2 bases, with 15 bases left in between. For the CDR3, the DNA is TGTGCCAGCAGTTCGCGCGGCAGACGAGGCAATCAGCCCCAGCATTTT. It specifies CASSSRGRRGNQPQHF.

The chain couples TRBV27 to TRBJ1-2; 8 bases are shared with TRBD1. V gave up 6 bases and J gave up 4 bases; unmatched junction bases: 4. The CDR3 has 13 residues. CDR1 and CDR2 from the germline V gene are MNHEY and SMNVEV (reference sequence). CDR3 protein: CASRETGAYGYTF. For the CDR3, the DNA is TGTGCCAGCAGAGAGACAGGGGCCTATGGCTACACCTTC.

The chain recombines TRBV2 with TRBJ2-6; 9 bases agree with TRBD1. From germline, CDR1 is SNHLY and CDR2 FYNNEI. Trimming removed 8 bases from V and 4 bases from J; junction bases left unmatched: 6. The CDR3 runs to 15 residues. CDR3 sequence (DNA): TGTGCCAGCGACGGGACAGGGAACGGGGCCAACGTCCTGACTTTC. Amino acids: CASDGTGNGANVLTF.

This chain uses TRBV5-6 with TRBJ2-1, with D perhaps TRBD1 (6 bases). The CDR3 is made up of 15 amino acids. V lost 0 bases to trimming and J lost 6 bases, with 13 bases between them. Germline V lookup: CDR1 SGHDT, CDR2 YYEEEE. CDR3 in DNA: TGTGCCAGCAGCTTGGGGCTAGGGGGACCCAATGAGCAGTTCTTC. Its protein is CASSLGLGGPNEQFF.

The chain links TRBV4-1 to TRBJ2-3, with 7 nucleotides matching TRBD2. J was trimmed by 6 bases and V by 0 bases; bases with no gene match: 6. The CDR3 loop spans 15 amino acids. Germline loops: CDR1 MGHRA, CDR2 YSYEKL. CDR3 bases: TGCGCCAGCAGCCAAGATATCGGGGGGTCCGATACGCAGTATTTT. This sequence encodes CASSQDIGGSDTQYF.

The chain uses TRBV29-1 and TRBJ1-6; D not certain. The V end lost 6 bases, the J end lost 2 bases, and 8 bases lay between the germline ends. The CDR3 runs to 13 residues. Germline V gives CDR1 SQVTM, CDR2 ANQGSEA. The CDR3 region has the DNA TGCAGCGTAAGCGAGGCCTATAATTCACCCCTCCACTTT. Residues: CSVSEAYNSPLHF.

V gene TRBV7-2 combines with J gene TRBJ2-5; 8 nucleotides agree with TRBD2. J lost 3 bases, V lost 8 bases, and 14 bases had no gene match. The CDR3 has 16 residues. Germline lookup yields CDR1 SGHTA and CDR2 FQGNSA. In nucleotides, the CDR3 is TGTGCCAGCTCTTACCACTCAGCGGGGGCCAAAGAGACCCAGTACTTC. Protein: CASSYHSAGAKETQYF.

This clone turned up a few times. The chain has TRBV5-1 and TRBJ2-1; D ambiguous. Trimming stripped 2 bases from V and 10 bases from J, with 13 bases between. The CDR3 totals 13 residues. Germline-derived CDR1 and CDR2 are SGHRS and YFSETQ. This CDR3 reads CASSFSLAAEQFF. The DNA for the CDR3 is TGCGCCAGCAGCTTTTCCTTGGCTGCAGAGCAGTTCTTC. The full variable domain, completed using reference TRBV5-1 and TRBJ2-1, is KAGVTQTPRYLIKTRGQQVTLSCSPISGHRSVSWYQQTPGQGLQFLFEYFSETQRNKGNFPGRFSGRQFSNSRSEMNVSTLELGDSALYLCASSFSLAAEQFFGPGTRLTVL.

The V and J genes are TRBV6-2 or TRBV6-3 and TRBJ2-1; 8 bases align to TRBD1. CDR3 length: 17 residues. Germline CDR1 reads MNHEY; CDR2 reads SVGEGT. With V trimmed by 2 bases and J by 7 bases, 13 bases remained unmatched. The CDR3 bases are TGTGCCAGCAGTTACCAGCGAGGGCAGGGGGCGAGGAATGAGCAGTTCTTC. It encodes CASSYQRGQGARNEQFF.

This clone was recorded once. This rearrangement joins TRBV7-9 to TRBJ1-2, with 8 bases matching TRBD1. This CDR3 contains 14 residues. The V and J ends lost 8 bases and 3 bases, in that order; junction bases with no gene match: 8. In germline, CDR1 is SEHNR, CDR2 FQNEAQ (reference sequence). The CDR3 sequence: CASEADREDYGYTF. In DNA form, the CDR3 reads TGTGCCAGCGAGGCGGACAGGGAGGACTATGGCTACACCTTC.

This clone was seen a single time. A junction boundary mismatches the germline segment, possibly from a read error. V is TRBV12-3 or TRBV12-4 and J is TRBJ1-1; D unclear. The CDR3 is made up of 13 amino acids. This CDR3 is CTSSLVEGGEAFF. Written as DNA, the CDR3 is TGTACCAGCAGTTTAGTAGAGGGAGGTGAAGCTTTCTTT.

The genes are TRBV29-1 and TRBJ2-1, with a tentative D call TRBD1 (6 bases). Germline CDR1 is SQVTM and CDR2 is ANQGSEA. The CDR3 extends over 12 amino acids. The V end was cut by 7 bases, the J end by 6 bases, with 13 bases between. CDR3 sequence (DNA): TGCAGCGCTACGAGGGGGAGCAATGAGCAGTTCTTC. It specifies CSATRGSNEQFF.

This clone appeared a few times. This chain uses TRBV6-1 with TRBJ1-6; 7 nucleotides align to TRBD1. The CDR3 is 15 amino acids. Germline V gene data show CDR1 as MNHNS and CDR2 as SASEGT. V was clipped by 7 bases and J by 7 bases; unmatched bases: 10. Here the CDR3 reads CASKKGANPNSPLHF. The DNA for the CDR3 is TGTGCCAGCAAGAAGGGGGCAAATCCAAATTCACCCCTCCACTTT.

CDR3 protein: CASSSDRVTEAFF. The CDR3 coding sequence is TGCGCCAGCAGCTCAGACAGGGTCACTGAAGCTTTCTTT. The rearrangement joins TRBV5-1 to TRBJ1-1, with 7 bases matching TRBD1. Germline-derived CDR1 and CDR2 are SGHRS and YFSETQ. Unmatched junction bases numbered 3, after V lost 3 bases and J lost 4 bases. The CDR3 covers 13 residues. The full variable domain, with the rest looked up from reference TRBV5-1 and TRBJ1-1, is KAGVTQTPRYLIKTRGQQVTLSCSPISGHRSVSWYQQTPGQGLQFLFEYFSETQRNKGNFPGRFSGRQFSNSRSEMNVSTLELGDSALYLCASSSDRVTEAFFGQGTRLTVV.

For this clone: This sample includes further DNA sequences coding for the same CDR3. The chain employs TRBV20-1 and TRBJ1-1, with a tentative D call TRBD1 (5 bases). The CDR3 has 13 residues. Germline CDR1 reads DFQATT; CDR2 reads SNEGSKA (reference sequence). V lost 3 bases and J 0 bases, leaving 8 bases between the germline ends. The CDR3: CSASRGMNTEAFF. CDR3 nucleotides: TGCAGTGCTAGTAGGGGTATGAACACTGAAGCTTTCTTT.

V and J are TRBV27 and TRBJ1-5; 7 bases agree with TRBD1. The CDR3 is 14 amino acids. J lost 4 bases, V lost 6 bases, and 6 bases had no gene match. CDR1 is MNHEY and CDR2 is SMNVEV in the germline V gene (reference sequence). For the CDR3, the DNA is TGTGCCAGCAGACCGGGACAGAGTAATCAGCCCCAGCATTTT. It translates to CASRPGQSNQPQHF.

DNA for the CDR3: TGTGCCAGCAGCGGGACTAGGACCAGCAATGAGCAGTTCTTC. Protein product: CASSGTRTSNEQFF. The rearrangement links TRBV2 to TRBJ2-1; 8 bases are a match to TRBD2. The V gene end was trimmed by 6 bases and the J gene end by 6 bases; junction bases not matched to a gene: 7. Germline-derived CDR1 and CDR2 are SNHLY and FYNNEI. The CDR3 has 14 amino acids. Looking up the rest from reference TRBV2 and TRBJ2-1 gives the full variable domain: EPEVTQTPSHQVTQMGQEVILRCVPISNHLYFYWYRQILGQKVEFLVSFYNNEISEKSEIFDDQFSVERPDGSNFTLKIRSTKLEDSAMYFCASSGTRTSNEQFFGPGTRLTVL.

This chain uses TRBV27 with TRBJ1-3; tentative D call: TRBD1 (6 bases). The CDR3 is 15 amino acids. Trimming cost V 3 bases and J 0 bases, with 9 bases left between them. CDR1 and CDR2 from the germline V gene are MNHEY and SMNVEV (reference sequence). CDR3 amino acids: CASSLRQASGNTIYF. In DNA form, the CDR3 reads TGTGCCAGCAGTTTGCGACAGGCCTCTGGAAACACCATATATTTT.

The chain links TRBV2 to TRBJ1-3; D may be TRBD1 (6 bases). Germline V lookup: CDR1 SNHLY, CDR2 FYNNEI. The CDR3 is 16 amino acids. V was pared by 7 bases and J by 2 bases, with 18 bases between. Here the CDR3 reads CASIAGGANPGNTIYF. The CDR3 region has the DNA TGTGCCAGCATAGCGGGGGGCGCGAATCCTGGAAACACCATATATTTT.